The rows below give T cell receptor beta chains drawn from one sample of a study of PD-1 blockade in classical Hodgkin lymphoma. Measured with immunoSEQ multiplex PCR; TCRdb has only the in-frame clones, and not every one. The table lists nearly 25,000 clones, approximately 68% of them singletons. The sample consisted of peripheral blood mononuclear cells (PBMCs), taken before the fourth cycle of nivolumab. The receptors originated from a human donor with classical Hodgkin lymphoma. CDR3s include the opening cysteine and the closing phenylalanine or tryptophan. Fields, in order: J gene, D gene, clone size, V gene, CDR3 protein, CDR3 DNA. A D gene is named only where the DNA matches it firmly. Rows give clone size only sometimes, using once, few, many, or a class for an expanded clone.

TRBJ2-1 | TRBD2 | NA | TRBV6-6 | CASSYSGGGNEQFF | TGTGCCAGCAGTTACTCGGGGGGGGGAAATGAGCAGTTCTTC
TRBJ2-1 | NA | NA | TRBV7-2 | CASSLGRDNEQFF | TGTGCCAGCAGCTTAGGGAGGGACAATGAGCAGTTCTTC
TRBJ1-6 | TRBD1 | NA | TRBV10-3 | CAISELGQGNSPLHF | TGTGCCATCAGTGAATTGGGACAGGGGAATTCACCCCTCCACTTT
TRBJ2-7 | NA | NA | TRBV14 | CASSRSLVNYEQYF | TGTGCCAGCAGCCGGTCACTAGTGAACTACGAGCAGTACTTC
TRBJ2-3 | NA | NA | TRBV11-3 | CASSRGDLGTDTQYF | TGTGCCAGCAGCCGGGGAGATCTCGGCACAGATACGCAGTATTTT
TRBJ1-6 | NA | NA | TRBV4-1 | CASSHAQGQGNSPLHF | TGCGCCAGCAGCCACGCCCAGGGGCAGGGTAATTCACCCCTCCACTTT
TRBJ2-1 | TRBD1 | NA | TRBV4-1 | CASSQAGTGSSYNEQFF | TGCGCCAGCAGCCAAGCCGGGACAGGGTCATCCTACAATGAGCAGTTCTTC
TRBJ1-2 | NA | NA | TRBV6-8 | CASGTIYGYTF | TGTGCCAGCGGAACCATATATGGCTACACCTTC
TRBJ1-1 | NA | NA | TRBV2 | CASSELGTNTEAFF | TGTGCCAGCAGTGAGCTGGGTACGAACACTGAAGCTTTCTTT
TRBJ2-7 | NA | NA | TRBV5-6 | CASSFDRRVYEQYF | TGTGCCAGCAGCTTCGACAGGAGGGTCTACGAGCAGTACTTC
TRBJ2-5 | TRBD1 | NA | TRBV25-1 | CASRRTGVGETQYF | TGTGCCAGCAGAAGGACAGGAGTAGGAGAGACCCAGTACTTC
TRBJ1-2 | NA | once | TRBV15 | CATSRDGGDYTF | TGTGCCACCAGCAGAGATGGGGGCGACTACACCTTC
TRBJ1-1 | NA | NA | TRBV7-6 | CASSLGGGSEAFF | TGTGCCAGCAGCTTAGGGGGGGGCTCTGAAGCTTTCTTT
TRBJ2-7 | NA | NA | TRBV29-1 | CSVSRSDEQYF | TGCAGCGTGAGTCGGTCCGACGAGCAGTACTTC
TRBJ1-2 | NA | NA | TRBV5-4 | CASSKDGNYGYTF | TGTGCCAGCAGCAAGGACGGTAACTATGGCTACACCTTC
TRBJ1-6 | NA | NA | TRBV9 | CASSAVGDSPLHF | TGTGCCAGCAGCGCGGTCGGGGATTCACCCCTCCACTTT
TRBJ2-3 | NA | NA | TRBV29-1 | CGADVGGADTQYF | TGCGGGGCCGACGTAGGGGGGGCAGATACGCAGTATTTT
TRBJ2-2 | TRBD2 | NA | TRBV7-9 | CASTRTSELSNTGELFF | TGTGCCAGCACCAGGACTAGCGAGTTGTCGAACACCGGGGAGCTGTTTTTT
TRBJ1-5 | NA | NA | TRBV28 | CASSYQGTSNQPQHF | TGTGCCAGCAGTTATCAGGGGACGAGCAATCAGCCCCAGCATTTT
TRBJ2-2 | TRBD1 | NA | TRBV4-3 | CASSQAPGQLTGELFF | TGCGCCAGCAGCCAAGCACCGGGACAGCTCACCGGGGAGCTGTTTTTT
TRBJ1-2 | TRBD1 | NA | TRBV5-5 | CASSLAGTDLYGYTF | TGTGCCAGCAGCTTGGCCGGGACAGATCTCTATGGCTACACCTTC
TRBJ1-6 | TRBD1 | NA | TRBV6-5 | CASSYSITGDSPLHF | TGTGCCAGCAGTTACTCGATTACAGGGGATTCACCCCTCCACTTT
TRBJ1-1 | NA | NA | TRBV9 | CASSALTGTEAFF | TGTGCCAGCAGCGCCTTGACAGGCACTGAAGCTTTCTTT
TRBJ1-2 | NA | few | TRBV18 | CASSPPSVRGYGYTF | TGTGCCAGCTCACCACCTTCTGTTAGGGGCTATGGCTACACCTTC
TRBJ1-4 | NA | NA | TRBV7-2 | CASSSMGGPDEKLFF | TGTGCCAGCAGCTCCATGGGGGGGCCCGATGAAAAACTGTTTTTT
TRBJ1-4 | TRBD1 | NA | TRBV5-4 | CASSLGTGGNEKLFF | TGTGCCAGCAGCTTGGGGACAGGCGGAAATGAAAAACTGTTTTTT
TRBJ2-3 | TRBD1 | NA | TRBV29-1 | CSVAQGVHSTDTQYF | TGCAGCGTTGCACAGGGGGTACACTCCACAGATACGCAGTATTTT
TRBJ2-3 | TRBD1 | NA | TRBV5-1 | CASSLDRGFDTQYF | TGCGCCAGCAGCTTGGACAGGGGCTTCGATACGCAGTATTTT
TRBJ1-1 | NA | NA | TRBV4-3 | CASSQSHRVPGTEAFF | TGCGCCAGCAGCCAATCTCACAGGGTCCCGGGCACTGAAGCTTTCTTT
TRBJ1-4 | NA | NA | TRBV5-1 | CASSLGGTLGEKLFF | TGCGCCAGCAGCTTAGGTGGGACACTGGGGGAAAAACTGTTTTTT
TRBJ2-1 | NA | once | TRBV6-6 | CASSYSTLNEQFF | TGTGCCAGCAGTTACTCGACCCTCAATGAGCAGTTCTTC
TRBJ2-7 | NA | NA | TRBV11-3 | CASSSTAAGEQYF | TGTGCCAGCAGTTCGACGGCTGCCGGTGAGCAGTACTTC
TRBJ2-5 | TRBD1 | NA | TRBV2 | CASKAQGGLETQYF | TGTGCCAGTAAGGCACAGGGGGGCTTGGAGACCCAGTACTTC
TRBJ1-3 | NA | once | TRBV28 | CAGSSSPGNTIYF | TGTGCCGGCTCTAGCAGTCCTGGAAACACCATATATTTT
TRBJ2-2 | TRBD2 | NA | TRBV5-1 | CASSAGETNTGELFF | TGCGCCAGCAGCGCGGGGGAGACGAACACCGGGGAGCTGTTTTTT
TRBJ2-1 | NA | NA | TRBV7-9 | CASSLNNEQFF | TGTGCCAGCAGCTTAAACAATGAGCAGTTCTTC
TRBJ1-2 | NA | many | TRBV30 | CAWSVPGQKYGYTF | TGTGCCTGGAGTGTACCTGGACAGAAATATGGCTACACCTTC
TRBJ1-2 | NA | few | TRBV6-5 | CASGSVEGYTF | TGTGCCAGCGGATCTGTGGAGGGCTACACCTTC
TRBJ2-5 | TRBD2 | NA | TRBV2 | CASTVRGGGVTQYF | TGTGCCAGCACCGTACGGGGGGGAGGGGTGACCCAGTACTTC
TRBJ1-1 | NA | NA | TRBV28 | CASSLWAKGTEAFF | TGTGCCAGCAGTTTATGGGCGAAGGGGACTGAAGCTTTCTTT
TRBJ1-1 | NA | few | TRBV11-3 | CASSLETNTEAFF | TGTGCCAGCAGCTTAGAAACGAACACTGAAGCTTTCTTT
TRBJ1-5 | NA | NA | TRBV6-1 | CASSGQYSNQPQHF | TGTGCCAGCAGTGGACAGTATAGCAATCAGCCCCAGCATTTT
TRBJ1-3 | NA | NA | TRBV5-1 | CASSKHLSGNTIYF | TGCGCCAGCAGCAAACACCTCTCTGGAAACACCATATATTTT
TRBJ1-5 | NA | NA | TRBV16 | CASSQSNSNQPQHF | TGTGCCAGCAGCCAAAGTAATAGCAATCAGCCCCAGCATTTT
TRBJ1-5 | NA | NA | TRBV2 | CASSGVGNSNQPQHF | TGTGCCAGCAGTGGTGTGGGAAATAGCAATCAGCCCCAGCATTTT
TRBJ1-5 | NA | once | TRBV6-6 | CASSWASPRNQPQHF | TGTGCCAGCAGTTGGGCCTCCCCGCGCAATCAGCCCCAGCATTTT
TRBJ1-4 | NA | few | TRBV28 | CASSFTLPGDSAPNEKLFF | TGTGCCAGCAGTTTCACACTCCCAGGGGATTCGGCGCCTAATGAAAAACTGTTTTTT
TRBJ1-2 | NA | NA | TRBV7-2 | CASSPEPFYGYTF | TGTGCCAGCAGCCCCGAGCCCTTCTATGGCTACACCTTC
TRBJ2-1 | NA | NA | TRBV4-3 | CASSQDGTRYNEQFF | TGCGCCAGCAGCCAAGATGGGACGCGTTACAATGAGCAGTTCTTC
TRBJ1-1 | NA | NA | TRBV6-5 | CASSYPSGGGTEAFF | TGTGCCAGCAGTTACCCCAGCGGGGGTGGGACTGAAGCTTTCTTT
TRBJ2-5 | TRBD1 | few | TRBV2 | CASRDRGRPAAQYF | TGTGCCAGCCGGGACAGGGGTCGCCCAGCGGCCCAGTACTTC
TRBJ1-1 | NA | few | TRBV29-1 | CSVDSVEAFF | TGCAGCGTTGATTCGGTCGAAGCTTTCTTT
TRBJ1-1 | TRBD1 | NA | TRBV5-1 | CASSQDRGGTEAFF | TGCGCCAGCAGCCAGGACAGGGGAGGCACTGAAGCTTTCTTT
TRBJ1-4 | NA | NA | TRBV6-1 | CASRPTGEKLFF | TGTGCCAGCAGGCCGACGGGTGAAAAACTGTTTTTT
TRBJ2-5 | NA | NA | TRBV5-4 | CASTWGGGAAQTQYF | TGTGCCAGCACCTGGGGAGGGGGGGCGGCGCAGACCCAGTACTTC
TRBJ2-5 | NA | NA | TRBV9 | CASSVGGSAQETQYF | TGTGCCAGCAGCGTAGGTGGGAGCGCCCAAGAGACCCAGTACTTC
TRBJ1-2 | NA | NA | TRBV18 | CASSPGGNYGYTF | TGTGCCAGCTCACCGGGCGGAAACTATGGCTACACCTTC